One and the same sample provided the 29 T cell receptor beta chains below, sequenced in a study of CD8 T cells in ankylosing spondylitis. The antigens of these receptors remain unknown. TCRdb re-derived calls from the 5' RACE reads in MiXCR, one entry per CDR3 protein. The sample lists 500,000 to 650,000 distinct CDR3 sequences; approximately 5% were seen once. Study-wide findings and caveats: What appeared characteristic of ankylosing spondylitis blood was a TCR beta motif of fewer than ten highly homologous variants.

The sequenced sample was blood, either unsorted or a sorted T cell fraction (not recorded which). All receptors come from a male donor with ankylosing spondylitis.

Concerning this clonotype itself: A clone one base away is much larger, so this may be a read error. This chain joins TRBV20-1 and TRBJ2-5, with a possible D match to TRBD1 (6 bases). Germline values: CDR1 DFQATT, CDR2 SNEGSKA (reference sequence). V gave up 1 base and J gave up 4 bases, with 13 bases separating them. The CDR3 length is 14 residues. The CDR3 loop reads CSARAGIGGETQYF. DNA of the CDR3: TGCAGTGCTAGAGCCGGGATAGGGGGAGAGACCCAGTACTTC.

This clonotype was detected many times. The V and J genes are TRBV7-8 and TRBJ1-2; 11 bases align to TRBD1. This CDR3 comprises 16 residues. Per the germline V gene, CDR1 is SGHVS and CDR2 is FQNEAQ. Trimming removed 5 bases from V and 4 bases from J; junction bases left unmatched: 9. The CDR3 DNA reads as TGTGCCAGCAGCCCATTACGGACAGGGGGCGGCTATGGCTACACCTTC. This codes for CASSPLRTGGGYGYTF.

This clonotype was recorded many times. The rearrangement uses TRBV24-1 and TRBJ2-1; D possibly uses TRBD1 or TRBD2 (5 bases each). Per the germline V gene, CDR1 is KGHDR and CDR2 is SFDVKD. The length of the CDR3 is 15 residues. Trimming removed 3 bases at V and 0 bases at J, with 8 bases between. In DNA, the CDR3 is TGTGCCACCAGTGATCCCGGGACCTCCTACAATGAGCAGTTCTTC. Protein: CATSDPGTSYNEQFF.

The table lists this clonotype with many counts. This chain joins TRBV29-1 and TRBJ2-3, with 10 bases matching TRBD2. Germline trimming cut 3 bases from V and 1 base from J; bases unmatched to any gene: 1. The CDR3 contains 14 residues. Germline values: CDR1 SQVTM, CDR2 ANQGSEA. The CDR3 nucleotides are TGCAGCGTTGATGGACTAGCGGGCACAGATACGCAGTATTTT. This translates into CSVDGLAGTDTQYF.

This clonotype was detected ten times or more. One end of the junction does not line up with germline, which may come from a read error. This sequence joins TRBV12-3 or TRBV12-4 and TRBJ2-3; D is perhaps TRBD2 (5 bases). The CDR3 length is 15 residues. CDR3 sequence reads: CASSLGLFGSDTQYF. CDR3 nucleotide sequence: TGTGCCAGCAGCTTAGGACTTTTTGGATCAGATACGCAGTATTTT.

This clonotype was detected many times. The rearrangement links TRBV7-2 to TRBJ2-2, with no clear D. This CDR3 is 13 amino acids long. Trimming left V 4 bases short and J 5 bases short, with 8 bases between. Per the germline V gene, CDR1 is SGHTA and CDR2 is FQGNSA. The CDR3 spells CASSSKRTGELFF. The CDR3 bases are TGTGCCAGCAGCTCAAAACGGACCGGGGAGCTGTTTTTT.

This clonotype was recorded at least ten times. This sequence joins TRBV4-3 and TRBJ1-1, with a possible D match to TRBD1 (5 bases). This CDR3 has 16 amino acids. The V end was cut by 1 base, the J end by 0 bases, with 12 bases between. CDR1 and CDR2 from the germline V gene are LGHNA and YSLEER. DNA of the CDR3: TGCGCCAGCAGCCAAGGGACGGGGCGGATGAACACTGAAGCTTTCTTT. It is translated as CASSQGTGRMNTEAFF.

As for this clonotype: A much larger clone differs by one base, so this may be a read error. The chain recombines TRBV7-9 with TRBJ2-4; D call uncertain. The germline CDR1 and CDR2 sequences are SEHNR and FQNEAQ (reference sequence). This CDR3 comprises 12 residues. CDR3 sequence: CARSFDKNIQYF. CDR3 bases: TGTGCCAGAAGCTTTGACAAAAACATTCAGTACTTC.

This clonotype was counted a few times. The chain joins TRBV28 to TRBJ2-7; D could derive from TRBD1 or TRBD2 (5 bases each). Trimming left V 5 bases short and J 7 bases short, with 21 bases between. Germline V lookup: CDR1 MDHEN, CDR2 SYDVKM. The CDR3 spans 15 residues. The CDR3 DNA is TGTGCCAGCAGTCTACCTTTGGGGGACCAGAGGGAGCAGTACTTC. It yields the protein CASSLPLGDQREQYF.

This clonotype was counted many times. The chain uses TRBV20-1 and TRBJ1-2, with 7 nucleotides matching TRBD1. Germline V gives CDR1 DFQATT, CDR2 SNEGSKA (reference sequence). The trim removed 1 base at V and 6 bases at J, leaving 2 bases unmatched. This CDR3 comprises 12 residues. Written as DNA, the CDR3 is TGCAGTGCTAGAGGACAGGGAAATGGCTACACCTTC. Residues: CSARGQGNGYTF.

This clonotype appeared many times. CDR3: CASSYMLGEYGYTF. As DNA, the CDR3 is TGTGCCAGCAGTTACATGTTGGGGGAATATGGCTACACCTTC. The J gene is TRBJ1-2, the V gene TRBV6-5; D may be TRBD1 (5 bases). The CDR3 covers 14 residues. Trimming removed 2 bases from V and 5 bases from J, with 12 bases in between. The V gene's germline CDR1 is MNHEY and CDR2 SVGAGI.

This clonotype was recorded many times. The chain links TRBV5-1 to TRBJ1-1; D is perhaps TRBD1 (5 bases). Per germline, CDR1 SGHRS and CDR2 YFSETQ. This CDR3 region has 14 residues. The germline V and J ends were trimmed by 0 bases and 5 bases, with 11 bases remaining between them. In nucleotides, the CDR3 is TGCGCCAGCAGCTTGGGGGACGTTAGAACTGAAGCTTTCTTT. This translates into CASSLGDVRTEAFF.

This clonotype turned up a few times. A clone one base away is much larger, so this may be a read error. This chain joins TRBV7-2 and TRBJ1-1; no firm D call. The V end lost 1 base, the J end lost 10 bases, and 19 bases lay between the germline ends. CDR1 and CDR2 from the germline V gene are SGHTA and FQGNSA. The length of the CDR3 is 15 residues. The CDR3 coding sequence is TGTGCCAGCAGCTTAGGGGTTTGGTCGTCCCCTGTAGCTTTCTTT. Its translation: CASSLGVWSSPVAFF. The full variable domain, rest sourced from reference TRBV7-2 and TRBJ1-1, is GAGVSQSPSNKVTEKGKDVELRCDPISGHTALYWYRQSLGQGLEFLIYFQGNSAPDKSGLPSDRFSAERTGGSVSTLTIQRTQQEDSAVYLCASSLGVWSSPVAFFGQGTRLTVV.

This clonotype came up many times. The rearrangement joins TRBV6-5 to TRBJ2-3; D gene unclear. The CDR3 sequence is 15 residues long. V shed 3 bases and J shed 1 base, with 11 bases lying between them. Germline CDR1 reads MNHEY; CDR2 reads SVGAGI. CDR3 sequence (DNA): TGTGCCAGCAGTTATTCCCGACCCGGCACAGATACGCAGTATTTT. It specifies CASSYSRPGTDTQYF.

This clonotype has a count of ten or more. V and J are TRBV20-1 and TRBJ1-1, with no clear D. The CDR3 is made up of 11 amino acids. V dropped 5 bases and J dropped 3 bases, with 7 bases sitting between them. CDR1 is DFQATT, CDR2 SNEGSKA, per germline (reference sequence). The DNA of the CDR3 is TGCAGTGCTGGTGGGTACACTGAAGCTTTCTTT. Amino acid sequence: CSAGGYTEAFF.

This clonotype was seen ten or more times. This chain uses TRBV6-5 with TRBJ1-2; D unclear. This CDR3 contains 13 residues. Germline lookup yields CDR1 MNHEY and CDR2 SVGAGI. Trimming removed 0 bases from V and 8 bases from J, with 10 bases in between. CDR3 DNA sequence: TGTGCCAGCAGTTACTCGACGGCCGGGGGCTACACCTTC. Amino acids: CASSYSTAGGYTF.

This clonotype has ten or more counts. This chain joins TRBV20-1 and TRBJ1-4; 9 positions match TRBD1. This CDR3 contains 15 residues. From germline, CDR1 is DFQATT and CDR2 SNEGSKA (reference sequence). V was clipped by 1 base and J by 2 bases; unmatched bases: 2. In nucleotides, the CDR3 is TGCAGTGCTAGAGGACAGGGGGGCACTAATGAAAAACTGTTTTTT. Residues: CSARGQGGTNEKLFF.

This clonotype was counted many times. The chain links TRBV12-3 or TRBV12-4 to TRBJ1-1; D is undetermined. The CDR3 length is 13 residues. The germline V and J ends were trimmed by 5 bases and 1 base, with 8 bases remaining between them. The CDR3 coding sequence is TGTGCCAGCAGTGACAACGGGAACACTGAAGCTTTCTTT. Translated, it gives CASSDNGNTEAFF.

This clonotype was detected ten times or more. This sequence joins TRBV20-1 and TRBJ1-2; the D is unclear. The CDR3 contains 13 residues. The V end lost 6 bases, the J end lost 6 bases, and 17 bases lay between the germline ends. Germline-derived CDR1 and CDR2 are DFQATT and SNEGSKA (reference sequence). The CDR3 region is CSALRPEQHGYTF. In DNA, the CDR3 is TGCAGTGCCCTTCGACCGGAGCAGCATGGCTACACCTTC.

This clonotype was seen repeatedly, ten times or more. The chain links TRBV5-1 to TRBJ2-1, with TRBD1 matching 7 bases. CDR1 and CDR2 from the germline V gene are SGHRS and YFSETQ. The CDR3 covers 15 residues. The trim removed 1 base at V and 6 bases at J, leaving 7 bases unmatched. The CDR3 region is CASSLIGTEGNEQFF. Here the CDR3 DNA reads TGCGCCAGCAGCTTGATCGGGACAGAGGGCAATGAGCAGTTCTTC. The full variable domain, in which reference TRBV5-1 and TRBJ2-1 provide the parts outside the CDR3, is KAGVTQTPRYLIKTRGQQVTLSCSPISGHRSVSWYQQTPGQGLQFLFEYFSETQRNKGNFPGRFSGRQFSNSRSEMNVSTLELGDSALYLCASSLIGTEGNEQFFGPGTRLTVL.

This clonotype was seen ten or more times. J is TRBJ2-7 and V is TRBV18, with D unresolved. This CDR3 comprises 13 residues. From germline, CDR1 is KGHSH and CDR2 LQKENI. V was shortened by 3 bases and J by 2 bases, with 8 bases between the two germline ends. The CDR3 DNA reads TGTGCCAGCTCACCCACCCAGGCCTACGAGCAGTACTTC. Translated: CASSPTQAYEQYF.

This clonotype has a count of ten or more. The rearrangement uses TRBV20-1 and TRBJ1-2; D not certain. The CDR3 extends over 10 amino acids. Germline V gene lookup returns CDR1 DFQATT and CDR2 SNEGSKA (reference sequence). CDR3 region: CRLSSDGYTF. CDR3 in DNA: TGCAGGCTATCCTCGGATGGCTACACCTTC.

This clonotype was detected a few times. This chain uses TRBV29-1 with TRBJ2-1, with 8 bases aligning to TRBD1. This CDR3 comprises 14 residues. J was trimmed by 3 bases and V by 4 bases; bases with no gene match: 5. CDR1 is SQVTM and CDR2 is ANQGSEA in the germline V gene. The CDR3, as DNA: TGCAGCGTTGGGACAGGGTCTTTCTACAATGAGCAGTTCTTC. Encoded protein: CSVGTGSFYNEQFF.

Many counts were recorded for this clonotype. The rearrangement uses TRBV9 and TRBJ1-4; TRBD1 aligns across 7 bases. With V trimmed by 3 bases and J by 8 bases, 10 bases remained unmatched. The germline CDR1 and CDR2 sequences are SGDLS and YYNGEE. The CDR3 length is 15 residues. CDR3 sequence reads: CASSGSTGVREKLFF. CDR3 bases: TGTGCCAGCAGCGGAAGTACAGGGGTGAGGGAAAAACTGTTTTTT.

This clonotype was observed many times. V usage is TRBV4-3 and J usage is TRBJ1-2; 9 nucleotides agree with TRBD1. The germline V gene encodes CDR1 LGHNA and CDR2 YSLEER. The CDR3 runs to 15 residues. V lost 3 bases and J lost 3; bases outside the gene matches: 5. The CDR3 region is CASSHNRGRDYGYTF. CDR3 coding DNA: TGCGCCAGCAGCCACAACAGGGGGCGCGACTATGGCTACACCTTC.

The J gene is TRBJ2-7, the V gene TRBV20-1, with 9 bases that match TRBD2. V lost 3 bases, J lost 3 bases, and 3 bases stayed unmatched. The CDR3 extends over 13 amino acids. Looked up from germline, CDR1 is DFQATT and CDR2 is SNEGSKA (reference sequence). The chain's CDR3 is CSASISGSYEQYF. The CDR3, as DNA: TGCAGTGCTAGTATTAGCGGGAGCTACGAGCAGTACTTC.

This chain uses TRBV20-1 with TRBJ2-1; 9 positions match TRBD2. The CDR3 is 19 residues long. V gave up 3 bases and J gave up 5 bases; unmatched junction bases: 20. Germline assignment: CDR1 DFQATT and CDR2 SNEGSKA (reference sequence). The CDR3 bases are TGCAGTGCTAGGGGCCCCGGGGTAGCGGGGGCGATCAGCCACAATGAGCAGTTCTTC. Its translation is CSARGPGVAGAISHNEQFF.

This clonotype was found many times. The gene calls are TRBV29-1 and TRBJ2-5, with 8 bases lining up with TRBD2. CDR3 length: 15 amino acids. Germline trimming cut 7 bases from V and 9 bases from J; bases unmatched to any gene: 19. Germline V lookup: CDR1 SQVTM, CDR2 ANQGSEA. The CDR3 DNA reads TGCAGCGCCCTACAAGGCACCACGGGGGGGAGGGCCCAGTACTTC. It yields the protein CSALQGTTGGRAQYF.

The rearrangement links TRBV19 to TRBJ1-1; D is unclear. The germline CDR1 and CDR2 sequences are LNHDA and SQIVND (reference sequence). V lost 7 bases to trimming and J lost 9 bases, with 12 bases between them. The CDR3 has 11 amino acids. CDR3 nucleotides: TGTGCCAGTAAGATGGGCAGTCAAGCTTTCTTT. As protein: CASKMGSQAFF. Using reference TRBV19 and TRBJ1-1 for the parts outside the CDR3, the full variable domain is DGGITQSPKYLFRKEGQNVTLSCEQNLNHDAMYWYRQDPGQGLRLIYYSQIVNDFQKGDIAEGYSVSREKKESFPLTVTSAQKNPTAFYLCASKMGSQAFFGQGTRLTVV.